A selection of T cell receptor beta chains follows, all from one sample in a study of T cell responses to AZD1222 COVID-19 vaccine. The data were produced by immunoSEQ multiplex PCR, yet TCRdb's version contains in-frame clones alone and is incomplete. The sample includes 88,000 or so clones, 85% to 90% of them seen just once. The specimen comprised peripheral blood, sampled 28 days after the second AZD1222 dose. The receptor set was obtained from an adult who received the AZD1222 COVID-19 vaccine. The CDR3 runs from the conserved cysteine through the conserved F or W. A D gene is named only where the DNA matches it firmly. Not every row has a clone size; where given, it reads once, few, many or a size class.

D gene	clone size	V gene	J gene	CDR3 protein	CDR3 DNA
TRBD2	NA	TRBV6-2/TRBV6-3	TRBJ2-1	CASSYSPHSGGAYNEQFF	TGTGCCAGCAGTTACTCGCCTCATAGCGGGGGAGCCTACAATGAGCAGTTCTTC
TRBD1	NA	TRBV9	TRBJ1-4	CASSVVPGQPNEKLFF	TGTGCCAGCAGCGTCGTCCCGGGACAGCCTAATGAAAAACTGTTTTTT
NA	once	TRBV27	TRBJ1-1	CASWEGNTEAFF	TGTGCCAGTTGGGAGGGGAACACTGAAGCTTTCTTT
NA	NA	TRBV19	TRBJ2-1	CASSRTPSSYNEQFF	TGTGCCAGTAGTCGAACGCCCAGCTCCTACAATGAGCAGTTCTTC
NA	NA	TRBV10-1	TRBJ2-3	CASSGLARTDTQYF	TGCGCCAGCAGTGGTCTAGCGAGGACAGATACGCAGTATTTT
NA	NA	TRBV6-1	TRBJ1-1	CASSEAGGQNTEAFF	TGTGCCAGCAGTGAAGCTGGGGGACAGAACACTGAAGCTTTCTTT
NA	once	TRBV18	TRBJ2-6	CASSPRQVGSGANVLTF	TGTGCCAGCTCACCACGGCAGGTCGGTTCGGGGGCCAACGTCCTGACTTTC
TRBD1	few	TRBV19	TRBJ2-7	CASSGQAYEQYF	TGTGCCAGTTCCGGACAGGCCTACGAGCAGTACTTC
NA	NA	TRBV10-3	TRBJ2-1	CAISGRQDSYNEQFF	TGTGCCATCAGTGGCCGACAGGACTCCTACAATGAGCAGTTCTTC
TRBD1	NA	TRBV6-1	TRBJ1-2	CASSEPGGGYGYTF	TGTGCCAGCAGTGAACCAGGGGGCGGTTATGGCTACACCTTC
TRBD1	NA	TRBV18	TRBJ1-4	CASSSRTGTNEKLFF	TGTGCCAGCTCATCCCGGACAGGAACTAATGAAAAACTGTTTTTT
TRBD2	few	TRBV4-2	TRBJ2-7	CASSQVDPSGGLYEQYF	TGTGCCAGCAGCCAAGTCGATCCCAGCGGGGGCCTCTACGAGCAGTACTTC
NA	NA	TRBV2	TRBJ2-4	CASSPRQDNVAKNIQYF	TGTGCCAGCAGTCCTAGACAGGACAACGTTGCCAAAAACATTCAGTACTTC
NA	NA	TRBV7-8	TRBJ2-1	CASSLEQGFYSYNEQFF	TGTGCCAGCAGCTTAGAACAAGGGTTCTACTCCTACAATGAGCAGTTCTTC
TRBD2	NA	TRBV4-2	TRBJ2-1	CASSQVPAGGYNEQFF	TGTGCCAGCAGCCAAGTCCCAGCGGGGGGCTACAATGAGCAGTTCTTC
TRBD1	NA	TRBV9	TRBJ2-7	CASSRQGVSSYEQYF	TGTGCCAGCAGCCGTCAGGGGGTCTCGTCCTACGAGCAGTACTTC
TRBD1	NA	TRBV9	TRBJ1-4	CASSASSGTVNEKLFF	TGTGCCAGCAGCGCCTCCTCCGGGACAGTCAATGAAAAACTGTTTTTT
NA	NA	TRBV5-1	TRBJ1-6	CASSQGPPGVNSPLHF	TGCGCCAGCAGCCAGGGACCCCCCGGGGTCAATTCACCCCTCCACTTT
NA	few	TRBV11-3	TRBJ2-7	CASSTMPGNLGEQYF	TGTGCCAGCAGCACAATGCCGGGGAACTTAGGGGAGCAGTACTTC
TRBD2	NA	TRBV6-2/TRBV6-3	TRBJ2-2	CASSYPHGGVTGELFF	TGTGCCAGCAGTTACCCCCACGGGGGGGTCACCGGGGAGCTGTTTTTT
NA	NA	TRBV2	TRBJ1-3	CASSDEGSSGNTIYF	TGTGCCAGCAGTGATGAGGGGAGCTCTGGAAACACCATATATTTT
NA	NA	TRBV5-1	TRBJ1-3	CASSLTGTANTIYF	TGCGCCAGCAGCCTAACCGGGACTGCCAACACCATATATTTT
NA	NA	TRBV10-3	TRBJ1-2	CAIRYEGGYTF	TGTGCCATCAGGTACGAAGGTGGCTACACCTTC
NA	NA	TRBV29-1	TRBJ1-2	CSVAPETDLRYGYTF	TGCAGCGTTGCCCCTGAGACGGACCTGCGCTATGGCTACACCTTC
NA	NA	TRBV9	TRBJ2-5	CASSPGAAGETQYF	TGTGCCAGCAGCCCCGGGGCGGCGGGGGAGACCCAGTACTTC
TRBD2	NA	TRBV3-1/TRBV3-2	TRBJ2-1	CASSQREGGEQFF	TGTGCCAGCAGCCAAAGGGAGGGCGGTGAGCAGTTCTTC
TRBD1	NA	TRBV18	TRBJ2-6	CASSLGQGGTGANVLTF	TGTGCCAGCTCCTTAGGACAGGGGGGAACTGGGGCCAACGTCCTGACTTTC
NA	few	TRBV2	TRBJ1-1	CASRVGQNTEAFF	TGTGCCAGCAGGGTGGGACAGAACACTGAAGCTTTCTTT
TRBD1	NA	TRBV5-4	TRBJ1-2	CASSWDRNYGYTF	TGTGCCAGCAGCTGGGACAGGAACTATGGCTACACCTTC
NA	NA	TRBV6-5	TRBJ1-1	CASMRQMNTEAFF	TGTGCCAGCATGCGGCAGATGAACACTGAAGCTTTCTTT
NA	NA	TRBV28	TRBJ1-2	CASSRTGSEVGYTF	TGTGCCAGCAGTAGGACGGGGAGCGAGGTGGGCTACACCTTC
TRBD1	few	TRBV2	TRBJ2-7	CASRGQAYEQYF	TGTGCCAGCAGAGGACAGGCCTACGAGCAGTACTTC
NA	NA	TRBV9	TRBJ1-2	CASSGAGGAQYGYTF	TGTGCCAGCAGCGGGGCGGGGGGGGCTCAATATGGCTACACCTTC
NA	NA	TRBV6-5	TRBJ2-5	CASSGLRDQYF	TGTGCCAGCAGCGGACTGAGGGATCAGTACTTC
TRBD2	NA	TRBV14	TRBJ2-1	CASSPRSTSGYYNEQFF	TGTGCCAGCAGCCCTCGGTCGACTAGCGGGTACTACAATGAGCAGTTCTTC